What follows are 28 T cell receptor beta chains derived from one specimen sequenced in a study of blood T cell repertoires in COVID-19. The method was immunoSEQ multiplex PCR; TCRdb's version includes in-frame clones alone and lacks a portion of them. The sample has about 63,000 clones, roughly four fifths seen once. Sequencing was carried out using peripheral blood. These receptors originate from a man aged 60-69 years with COVID-19, enrolled during active disease.

This rearrangement joins TRBV11-2 to TRBJ1-2; the match to TRBD1 covers 12 bases. V trimming: 2 bases; J trimming: 13 bases; junction bases outside the gene matches: 5. Per the germline V gene, CDR1 is SGHAT and CDR2 is FQNNGV. The CDR3 extends over 13 amino acids. The CDR3 protein is CASSLKGQGAPTF. CDR3 DNA: TGTGCCAGCAGCTTAAAGGGACAGGGGGCCCCCACCTTC.

This clone was found once. This chain links TRBV6-1 with TRBJ2-7; the D is unclear. V shed 2 bases and J shed 1 base, with 9 bases lying between them. The CDR3 spans 14 residues. CDR1 and CDR2 (germline): MNHNS, SASEGT. This CDR3 is CASSESTNSYEQYF. In nucleotides, the CDR3 is TGTGCCAGCAGTGAATCTACGAATTCCTACGAGCAGTACTTC.

This chain links TRBV18 with TRBJ1-2, with TRBD1 matching 9 bases. The germline CDR1 and CDR2 sequences are KGHSH and LQKENI. V gave up 2 bases and J gave up 8 bases; unmatched junction bases: 6. The CDR3 extends over 14 amino acids. The chain's CDR3 is CASSPSDRGNGYTF. CDR3 DNA sequence: TGTGCCAGCTCACCATCAGACAGGGGGAACGGCTACACCTTC.

The J gene is TRBJ1-5, the V gene TRBV2, with 9 nucleotides matching TRBD1. Germline V gene sequence: CDR1 SNHLY, CDR2 FYNNEI. The V gene end was trimmed by 6 bases and the J gene end by 6 bases; junction bases not matched to a gene: 9. This CDR3 comprises 15 residues. The CDR3 here is CASSLPGTGSQPQHF. The CDR3 DNA reads as TGTGCCAGCAGCTTACCCGGGACAGGGAGTCAGCCCCAGCATTTT.

The DNA for the CDR3 is TGTGCCAGCAGTTCCACAGGTTATCTGCCCCAGCATTTT. Amino acid sequence: CASSSTGYLPQHF. The V gene is TRBV28, the J gene TRBJ1-5, with D perhaps TRBD1 (5 bases). With 4 bases removed from V and 9 bases from J, the gap between germline ends came to 13 bases. In germline, CDR1 is MDHEN, CDR2 SYDVKM. This CDR3 has 13 residues. The full variable domain, in which reference TRBV28 and TRBJ1-5 provide the parts outside the CDR3, is DVKVTQSSRYLVKRTGEKVFLECVQDMDHENMFWYRQDPGLGLRLIYFSYDVKMKEKGDIPEGYSVSREKKERFSLILESASTNQTSMYLCASSSTGYLPQHFGDGTRLSIL.

The CDR3 region is CASSGGLANVLTF. The CDR3 coding sequence is TGTGCCAGCAGCGGGGGACTGGCCAACGTCCTGACTTTC. The chain joins TRBV6-2 or TRBV6-3 to TRBJ2-6, with TRBD2 as a possible D gene (6 bases). Germline V gives CDR1 MNHEY, CDR2 SVGEGT. Trimming pared 6 bases from V and 6 bases from J, leaving 9 bases between. There are 13 residues in the CDR3.

The chain employs TRBV19 and TRBJ1-5; D is possibly TRBD1 (5 bases). Germline V gene data show CDR1 as LNHDA and CDR2 as SQIVND (reference sequence). V was pared by 5 bases and J by 3 bases, with 17 bases between. This CDR3 comprises 16 residues. For the CDR3, the DNA is TGTGCCAGTAGTGACCGGGTCGGGGGAACCAATCAGCCCCAGCATTTT. Translating gives CASSDRVGGTNQPQHF.

This clone was counted ten times or more. This chain joins TRBV5-1 and TRBJ1-1; 7 bases align to TRBD1. There are 14 residues in the CDR3. J was trimmed by 0 bases and V by 4 bases; bases with no gene match: 3. CDR1 is SGHRS and CDR2 is YFSETQ in the germline V gene. The CDR3: CASSAGTVNTEAFF. The CDR3 bases are TGCGCCAGCAGCGCCGGGACAGTGAACACTGAAGCTTTCTTT.

The chain carries TRBV5-1 and TRBJ2-5; TRBD1 aligns across 7 bases. Germline V gives CDR1 SGHRS, CDR2 YFSETQ. J gave up 3 bases and V 2 bases, and 1 base lay outside the gene matches. The CDR3 contains 13 residues. The CDR3 DNA is TGCGCCAGCAGCTTAGGGACAGAAGAGACCCAGTACTTC. This sequence encodes CASSLGTEETQYF.

The chain joins TRBV7-9 to TRBJ2-7, with a weak D call TRBD2 (7 bases). CDR1 is SEHNR and CDR2 is FQNEAQ in the germline V gene (reference sequence). The CDR3 extends over 16 amino acids. The germline V and J ends were trimmed by 5 bases and 1 base, with 18 bases remaining between them. The CDR3 reads CASSPTYREGSYEQYF. The CDR3 bases are TGTGCCAGCAGCCCAACCTACAGGGAGGGTTCCTACGAGCAGTACTTC. The full variable domain, completed using reference TRBV7-9 and TRBJ2-7, is DTGVSQNPRHKITKRGQNVTFRCDPISEHNRLYWYRQTLGQGPEFLTYFQNEAQLEKSRLLSDRFSAERPKGSFSTLEIQRTEQGDSAMYLCASSPTYREGSYEQYFGPGTRLTVT.

The gene calls are TRBV6-5 and TRBJ2-3; tentatively, D is TRBD2 (6 bases). Germline V CDR1 and CDR2: MNHEY, SVGAGI. The V and J ends lost 5 bases and 4 bases respectively, with 16 bases between them. CDR3 length equals 15 residues. The CDR3 nucleotides are TGTGCCAGCAGTCCTCAAGGAGGGAAGGCAGATACGCAGTATTTT. The encoded protein is CASSPQGGKADTQYF.

The chain combines TRBV6-5 with TRBJ2-7; D perhaps matches TRBD2 (7 bases). V was cut by 0 bases and J by 2 bases, with 11 bases left in between. The CDR3 contains 15 residues. Germline V gene sequence: CDR1 MNHEY, CDR2 SVGAGI. DNA for the CDR3: TGTGCCAGCAGTTACTCAGGGGGGGGAACCTACGAGCAGTACTTC. Translating gives CASSYSGGGTYEQYF.

This clone came up a few times. The chain carries TRBV5-6 and TRBJ2-3; 9 bases align to TRBD1. Germline values: CDR1 SGHDT, CDR2 YYEEEE. V lost 4 bases to trimming and J lost 2 bases; unmatched junction nucleotides: 5. CDR3 length: 15 residues. The CDR3 reads CASSRDRDVTDTQYF. The CDR3 DNA sequence: TGTGCCAGCAGCAGGGACAGGGATGTCACAGATACGCAGTATTTT.

Only a few counts were recorded for this clone. This chain connects TRBV11-2 to TRBJ2-2; 9 bases are a match to TRBD2. The length of the CDR3 is 19 residues. The V and J ends lost 4 bases and 0 bases, in that order; junction bases with no gene match: 12. Germline V gene lookup returns CDR1 SGHAT and CDR2 FQNNGV. The CDR3 is CASSSSEAGGSANTGELFF. DNA for the CDR3: TGTGCCAGCAGCTCCAGCGAAGCGGGGGGCTCAGCGAACACCGGGGAGCTGTTTTTT.

The count of this clone is one. This sequence joins TRBV27 and TRBJ2-7; D possibly corresponds to TRBD1 (5 bases). The CDR3 sequence is 13 residues long. From germline, CDR1 is MNHEY and CDR2 SMNVEV (reference sequence). V was shortened by 0 bases and J by 2 bases, with 5 bases between the two germline ends. CDR3 bases: TGTGCCAGCAGTTTATCGACAGCCTACGAGCAGTACTTC. This gives the protein CASSLSTAYEQYF.

The rearrangement uses TRBV10-3 and TRBJ1-2; D is unresolved. Per germline, CDR1 ENHRY and CDR2 SYGVKD. V gave up 2 bases and J gave up 8 bases, with 6 bases separating them. The CDR3 extends over 11 amino acids. For the CDR3, the DNA is TGTGCCATCAGTGAGGCTAGGGGCTACACCTTC. Its translation is CAISEARGYTF.

The chain employs TRBV6-2 or TRBV6-3 and TRBJ2-7, with 15 bases aligning to TRBD2. The germline gives CDR1 MNHEY, CDR2 SVGEGT. The CDR3 sequence is 17 residues long. After removal of 4 bases from V and 2 bases from J, the junction contained 6 bases not matched to a gene. CDR3 region: CASSSGLAGGSTYEQYF. The DNA of the CDR3 is TGTGCCAGCAGTTCCGGACTAGCGGGAGGGTCCACCTACGAGCAGTACTTC.

V usage is TRBV9 and J usage is TRBJ2-1; 7 bases are a match to TRBD1. The V and J ends lost 0 bases and 6 bases, in that order; junction bases with no gene match: 15. The length of the CDR3 is 18 residues. CDR1 is SGDLS and CDR2 is YYNGEE in the germline V gene. Written as DNA, the CDR3 is TGTGCCAGCAGCGTAGGGGGTACGACAGGGTGGCGTCGCAATGAGCAGTTCTTC. It translates to CASSVGGTTGWRRNEQFF.

The gene calls are TRBV7-2 and TRBJ2-7; D is uncertain. Germline-derived CDR1 and CDR2 are SGHTA and FQGNSA. V was trimmed by 10 bases and J by 0 bases, leaving 10 bases between them. This CDR3 is built from 12 residues. The CDR3 region has the DNA TGTGCCACTCAGGCGAGCTCCTACGAGCAGTACTTC. It specifies CATQASSYEQYF.

The chain combines TRBV27 with TRBJ2-7; D is unclear. CDR1 is MNHEY and CDR2 is SMNVEV in the germline V gene (reference sequence). The CDR3 length is 14 residues. Trimming removed 2 bases from V and 2 bases from J, with 10 bases in between. This CDR3 reads CASSLPGRTYEQYF. CDR3 bases: TGTGCCAGCAGTTTACCGGGTAGAACCTACGAGCAGTACTTC.

This rearrangement joins TRBV3-1 (or the pseudogene TRBV3-2) to TRBJ2-1; tentative D call: TRBD2 (6 bases). The length of the CDR3 is 15 residues. V gave up 0 bases and J gave up 5 bases, with 11 bases separating them. CDR1 LGHDT and CDR2 YNNKEL come from the germline V gene (reference sequence). CDR3 in amino acids: CASSQDGLAHNEQFF. The CDR3 DNA is TGTGCCAGCAGCCAAGATGGGCTAGCGCACAATGAGCAGTTCTTC.

The gene calls are TRBV30 and TRBJ1-5, with a weak D call TRBD1 (5 bases). The CDR3 spans 13 residues. The V end was cut by 2 bases, the J end by 4 bases, with 9 bases between. Germline V gene sequence: CDR1 GTSNPN, CDR2 SVGIG (reference sequence). The CDR3 region has the DNA TGTGCCTGGAGTCAGGGAATGAATCAGCCCCAGCATTTT. It codes for CAWSQGMNQPQHF.

This chain joins TRBV9 and TRBJ1-1; D unresolved. Germline loops: CDR1 SGDLS, CDR2 YYNGEE. V was cut by 1 base and J by 1 base, with 11 bases left in between. This CDR3 contains 15 residues. The CDR3 region is CASSVFEGGNTEAFF. The CDR3 DNA follows: TGTGCCAGCAGCGTATTCGAGGGTGGGAACACTGAAGCTTTCTTT.

V gene TRBV2 combines with J gene TRBJ2-7, with a tentative D call TRBD2 (7 bases). Trimming cost V 2 bases and J 3 bases, with 17 bases left between them. The CDR3 is 16 amino acids. Per germline, CDR1 SNHLY and CDR2 FYNNEI. Here the CDR3 reads CASSEFLAGANYEQYF. For the CDR3, the DNA is TGTGCCAGCAGTGAATTCCTTGCGGGGGCTAACTACGAGCAGTACTTC.

V usage is TRBV5-6 and J usage is TRBJ1-6, with TRBD1 matching over 8 bases. This CDR3 region has 16 residues. Per germline, CDR1 SGHDT and CDR2 YYEEEE. The junction had 5 bases not matched to a gene; V was cut back by 3 bases and J by 3 bases. The CDR3 sequence: CASSSHRGSYNSPLHF. The CDR3 DNA reads TGTGCCAGCAGCTCTCACAGGGGGAGCTATAATTCACCCCTCCACTTT.

The chain has TRBV30 and TRBJ2-1; the D gene is possibly TRBD2 (5 bases). Germline V CDR1 and CDR2: GTSNPN, SVGIG (reference sequence). V lost 1 base and J 7 bases, leaving 17 bases between the germline ends. The CDR3 length is 15 residues. The DNA of the CDR3 is TGTGCCTGGAGTGCAAGACGGGGTTCGGGGAATGAGCAGTTCTTC. Encoded protein: CAWSARRGSGNEQFF.

The genes are TRBV30 and TRBJ2-7; 10 nucleotides align to TRBD2. CDR3 length equals 18 residues. V lost 4 bases, J lost 3 bases, and 18 bases stayed unmatched. Germline CDR1 reads GTSNPN; CDR2 reads SVGIG (reference sequence). Written as DNA, the CDR3 is TGTGCCTGGAACGGGTTGGTTCGGCTAGCGGGGGCCCTCTACGAGCAGTACTTC. Its protein product is CAWNGLVRLAGALYEQYF.

The chain employs TRBV6-5 and TRBJ1-4; D may be TRBD1 (5 bases). Germline V gene sequence: CDR1 MNHEY, CDR2 SVGAGI. V was shortened by 8 bases and J by 2 bases, with 15 bases between the two germline ends. The CDR3 runs to 15 residues. The CDR3 nucleotides read TGTGCCAGCGGGGGGGGTAGGCTTACTAATGAAAAACTGTTTTTT. Its translation: CASGGGRLTNEKLFF.